This is a list of T cell receptor beta chains from one sample in a study of cytomegalovirus exposure and HLA in healthy donors. Clones were sequenced by immunoSEQ multiplex PCR, and TCRdb holds only the in-frame ones, with some missing. The table includes roughly 130,000 clones, 65% to 90% detected once. Sequencing was carried out using PBMCs. These receptors all stem from a woman in her late teens or twenties in good health and CMV-seropositive. Each CDR3 is given with its conserved first and last residue. The order of the fields is J gene, D gene, V gene, clone size, CDR3 protein, CDR3 DNA. The D gene is left open where the match is weak. Only part of the rows carry a size: once, few, many, or a class if the clone is expanded.

>TRBJ2-1|TRBD1|TRBV9|NA
CASSVVGTGVVGEQFF
TGTGCCAGCAGCGTAGTCGGAACAGGGGTGGTGGGTGAGCAGTTCTTC
>TRBJ1-1|NA|TRBV6-1|NA
CASSEIGVETEAFF
TGTGCCAGCAGTGAAATCGGGGTCGAGACTGAAGCTTTCTTT
>TRBJ1-1|NA|TRBV5-1|NA
CASSPGLNTEAFF
TGCGCCAGCAGCCCAGGATTGAACACTGAAGCTTTCTTT
>TRBJ2-1|NA|TRBV6-1|NA
CASSEGLWEQFF
TGTGCCAGCAGTGAGGGGCTCTGGGAGCAGTTCTTC
>TRBJ2-2|NA|TRBV5-4|NA
CASIGGEQENTGELFF
TGTGCCAGCATTGGAGGGGAGCAGGAGAACACCGGGGAGCTGTTTTTT
>TRBJ2-7|NA|TRBV28|NA
CATLPGHASYEQYF
TGTGCCACCCTCCCGGGACATGCATCCTACGAGCAGTACTTC
>TRBJ2-7|TRBD1|TRBV13|NA
CASSLRKGQGVYEQYF
TGTGCCAGCAGCTTAAGAAAGGGGCAGGGGGTGTACGAGCAGTACTTC
>TRBJ2-3|NA|TRBV9|NA
CASSETGRDTQYF
TGTGCCAGCAGCGAGACAGGGAGGGATACGCAGTATTTT
>TRBJ2-1|NA|TRBV5-4|NA
CASSLGTNDNEQFF
TGTGCCAGCAGCTTGGGAACAAATGACAATGAGCAGTTCTTC
>TRBJ1-2|TRBD1|TRBV28|NA
CASSATGGIDGYTF
TGTGCCAGCAGTGCGACAGGGGGCATTGATGGCTACACCTTC
>TRBJ1-5|NA|TRBV19|NA
CAAGPGDGQPQHF
TGTGCCGCGGGGCCCGGGGACGGTCAGCCCCAGCATTTT
>TRBJ2-1|TRBD2|TRBV7-2|NA
CASSTPRTSGGESYNEQFF
TGTGCCAGCAGCACTCCTAGGACTAGCGGGGGGGAGTCCTACAATGAGCAGTTCTTC
>TRBJ2-3|TRBD2|TRBV7-2|few
CASTRQRGGIDTQYF
TGTGCCAGTACCCGACAGCGGGGGGGGATAGATACGCAGTATTTT
>TRBJ2-7|TRBD2|TRBV18|NA
CASSSSSGSYEQYF
TGTGCCAGCTCATCGTCTAGCGGCTCCTACGAGCAGTACTTC
>TRBJ2-1|TRBD2|TRBV5-5|NA
CASRPFSGGQYNEQFF
TGTGCCAGCAGACCCTTTAGCGGGGGACAGTACAATGAGCAGTTCTTC
>TRBJ1-6|TRBD1|TRBV7-9|NA
CASSLAAGQVNSPLHF
TGTGCCAGCAGCTTAGCCGCGGGACAGGTTAATTCACCCCTCCACTTT
>TRBJ2-3|TRBD2|TRBV19|NA
CASSLRTSGATDTQYF
TGTGCCAGTAGTCTACGGACTAGCGGGGCGACAGATACGCAGTATTTT
>TRBJ1-4|NA|TRBV5-4|NA
CASSLEGGINEKLFF
TGTGCCAGCAGCTTGGAGGGAGGAATAAATGAAAAACTGTTTTTT
>TRBJ2-1|TRBD1|TRBV29-1|NA
CSVASPRDRGLNEQFF
TGCAGCGTTGCGTCCCCCCGGGACAGGGGTCTCAATGAGCAGTTCTTC
>TRBJ2-3|NA|TRBV19|NA
CASRSPEVGDTQYF
TGTGCCAGTAGGAGTCCGGAGGTCGGAGATACGCAGTATTTT
>TRBJ2-7|TRBD1|TRBV7-9|once
CASSRLTGIHEQYF
TGTGCCAGCAGCCGTTTGACAGGGATCCACGAGCAGTACTTC
>TRBJ2-7|TRBD1|TRBV12-5|NA
CASGHPPGQGPYEQYF
TGTGCTAGTGGTCACCCCCCAGGACAGGGACCCTACGAGCAGTACTTC
>TRBJ1-1|NA|TRBV11-2|NA
CASSLTVTNTEAFF
TGTGCCAGCAGCTTAACAGTGACGAACACTGAAGCTTTCTTT
>TRBJ2-7|TRBD2|TRBV9|NA
CASSVGAGGLKSSYEQYF
TGTGCCAGCAGCGTAGGAGCGGGGGGCTTAAAGAGCTCCTACGAGCAGTACTTC
>TRBJ1-6|TRBD1|TRBV12-5|NA
CASGLGEGANSPLHF
TGTGCTAGTGGTTTGGGAGAGGGGGCGAATTCACCCCTCCACTTT
>TRBJ2-5|TRBD2|TRBV4-1|NA
CASSPLAGGPETQYF
TGCGCCAGCAGCCCACTAGCGGGGGGGCCAGAGACCCAGTACTTC
>TRBJ2-7|TRBD1|TRBV11-3|NA
CASSSRDRAYEQYF
TGTGCCAGCAGCTCCCGGGACAGGGCCTACGAGCAGTACTTC
>TRBJ2-7|NA|TRBV7-9|NA
CASSGGANEQYF
TGTGCCAGCAGCGGGGGGGCGAACGAGCAGTACTTC
>TRBJ1-4|NA|TRBV18|NA
CASSPLTAEKLFF
TGTGCCAGCTCACCACTAACAGCTGAAAAACTGTTTTTT
>TRBJ2-3|TRBD2|TRBV6-4|NA
CASSPGGMGTDTQYF
TGTGCCAGCAGCCCCGGGGGGATGGGCACAGATACGCAGTATTTT
>TRBJ1-1|TRBD1|TRBV29-1|few
CSVVGTGLIGAFF
TGCAGCGTTGTAGGGACAGGGCTAATCGGGGCTTTCTTT
>TRBJ2-5|TRBD1|TRBV25-1|NA
CASSELEVTGQETQYF
TGTGCCAGCAGTGAATTAGAAGTGACAGGGCAAGAGACCCAGTACTTC
>TRBJ1-1|TRBD1|TRBV13|NA
CASRRDRGRNTEAFF
TGTGCCAGCAGACGAGACAGGGGACGGAACACTGAAGCTTTCTTT
>TRBJ2-7|NA|TRBV7-9|NA
CSSSSKDSYEQYF
TGTTCCAGCAGCTCGAAGGACAGCTACGAGCAGTACTTC
>TRBJ2-5|NA|TRBV6-5|NA
CASSYIQGKETQYF
TGTGCCAGCAGTTACATCCAGGGAAAAGAGACCCAGTACTTC
>TRBJ1-5|NA|TRBV19|NA
CASSGWGGNQPQHF
TGTGCCAGTAGTGGGTGGGGGGGCAATCAGCCCCAGCATTTT
>TRBJ2-1|TRBD2|TRBV29-1|NA
CSAAGGKYNEQFF
TGCAGCGCCGCGGGGGGCAAATACAATGAGCAGTTCTTC
>TRBJ2-7|NA|TRBV7-8|NA
CASSPLTSGVYEQYF
TGTGCCAGCAGCCCACTGACTAGTGGCGTCTACGAGCAGTACTTC
>TRBJ2-3|NA|TRBV20-1|NA
CSARGTDTQYF
TGCAGTGCTCGGGGCACAGATACGCAGTATTTT
>TRBJ2-7|TRBD2|TRBV11-3|NA
CASSLNTGRAYEQYF
TGTGCCAGCAGCTTGAATACCGGGAGGGCCTACGAGCAGTACTTC